This paragraph reports one TCR beta chain. Its matching antigen is unknown. Since the CDR3 does not end with the conserved phenylalanine or tryptophan, this likely comes from a read error. Baseline, cycle 4 day 1, and cycle 7 day 1 were the blood sampling points. Repertoires were generated with immunoSEQ multiplex PCR, while TCRdb's copy carries only in-frame clones and drops some. This table has some 64,000 clones, 82% appearing once. This entry is derived from a study of OX40 agonist ivuxolimab in advanced cancers. Study results and limitations: Partial responders treated at 0.1-3.0 mg/kg exhibited clonal expansion among the lowest measured.

Per germline, CDR1 SGDLS and CDR2 YYNGEE. The length of the CDR3 is 14 residues. Trimming removed 2 bases at V and 2 bases at J, with 10 bases between. The chain recombines TRBV9 with TRBJ1-2; D is unclear. Sequenced here: CD4+ or CD8+ T cells sorted from blood, sampled in a trial of the OX40 agonist ivuxolimab. This TCR derives from an adult with an advanced solid tumor such as melanoma, head and neck, liver or kidney cancer. The CDR3 coding sequence is TGTGCCAGCAGCGTGGGTCAGGCGAACTATGGCTACACCCTC. Its translation: CASSVGQANYGYTL.